Each of the 10 T cell receptor beta chains below was sequenced from the same sample in a study of blood T cell repertoires in COVID-19. Sequenced by immunoSEQ multiplex PCR; TCRdb stores in-frame clones only, minus some. Of about 430,000 clones listed, over 75% are singletons. The sequenced sample consisted of PBMCs or T cells enriched from blood (not recorded which). The receptors were gathered from a woman between 25 and 40 years old with acute COVID-19.

The rearrangement joins TRBV6-5 to TRBJ1-2; possibly TRBD1 for D (6 bases). CDR1 is MNHEY and CDR2 is SVGAGI in the germline V gene. This CDR3 has 15 residues. The V end lost 2 bases, the J end lost 8 bases, and 18 bases lay between the germline ends. The CDR3 loop is CASSYANTGHPGYTF. The CDR3 DNA sequence: TGTGCCAGCAGTTACGCGAACACAGGGCATCCGGGCTACACCTTC.

The chain joins TRBV3-1 (or the pseudogene TRBV3-2) to TRBJ2-2; the match to TRBD2 covers 7 bases. The germline V gene encodes CDR1 LGHDT and CDR2 YNNKEL (reference sequence). The CDR3 has 19 amino acids. The V and J ends lost 2 bases and 6 bases, in that order; junction bases with no gene match: 18. The CDR3, as DNA: TGTGCCAGCAGCCAAAAGGTGGGCAGGGAGGGTCCTGCTCCCGGGGAGCTGTTTTTT. It translates to CASSQKVGREGPAPGELFF.

This chain joins TRBV19 and TRBJ1-2, with 7 nucleotides matching TRBD1. CDR1 is LNHDA, CDR2 SQIVND, per germline (reference sequence). V lost 4 bases, J lost 7 bases, and 9 bases stayed unmatched. The CDR3 runs to 14 residues. CDR3 sequence: CASSTRQGGGGYTF. In nucleotides, the CDR3 is TGTGCCAGTAGTACCCGACAGGGTGGTGGTGGCTACACCTTC.

The gene calls are TRBV6-2 or TRBV6-3 and TRBJ2-2, with D tentatively TRBD2 (5 bases). V lost 4 bases, J lost 6 bases, and 18 bases lay in between. The CDR3 length is 16 residues. Germline CDR1 and CDR2: MNHEY and SVGEGT. The CDR3 coding sequence is TGTGCCAGCAGTTCCACGAGGGTCCTGGGCGCCGGGGAGCTGTTTTTT. This encodes CASSSTRVLGAGELFF.

The chain combines TRBV27 with TRBJ2-5; TRBD2 matches at 13 bases. Germline CDR1 MNHEY, CDR2 SMNVEV (reference sequence). With V trimmed by 5 bases and J by 5 bases, 8 bases remained unmatched. There are 16 residues in the CDR3. The CDR3 loop reads CASSPRTSGGGETQYF. The CDR3 coding sequence is TGTGCCAGCAGTCCCCGGACTAGCGGGGGCGGCGAGACCCAGTACTTC.

This sequence joins TRBV24-1 and TRBJ1-1; 8 nucleotides line up with TRBD1. J gave up 2 bases and V 7 bases, and 8 bases lay outside the gene matches. The germline V gene encodes CDR1 KGHDR and CDR2 SFDVKD. The CDR3 loop spans 15 amino acids. The CDR3 DNA reads as TGTGCCACCAGCCTCGGACAGGGAAGTAACACTGAAGCTTTCTTT. Amino acids: CATSLGQGSNTEAFF.

The gene calls are TRBV27 and TRBJ1-1; 7 positions agree with TRBD1. The germline gives CDR1 MNHEY, CDR2 SMNVEV (reference sequence). The CDR3 has 15 amino acids. The V and J ends lost 5 bases and 2 bases, in that order; junction bases with no gene match: 8. CDR3 sequence (DNA): TGTGCCAGCAGTACCCGCACAGGGGTCAACACTGAAGCTTTCTTT. It specifies CASSTRTGVNTEAFF.

This chain connects TRBV29-1 to TRBJ1-1, with D perhaps matching TRBD1 (5 bases). The CDR3 has 13 amino acids. Trimming removed 7 bases at V and 0 bases at J, with 12 bases between. Germline V CDR1 and CDR2: SQVTM, ANQGSEA. The CDR3 loop is CSATGLLNTEAFF. The CDR3 nucleotides are TGCAGCGCCACAGGTCTACTGAACACTGAAGCTTTCTTT.

V gene TRBV11-2 combines with J gene TRBJ2-2, with TRBD1 matching over 10 bases. V gave up 5 bases and J gave up 2 bases; unmatched junction bases: 2. The CDR3 sequence is 15 residues long. CDR1 and CDR2 from the germline V gene are SGHAT and FQNNGV. CDR3 residues: CASSRQGANTGELFF. The CDR3 DNA reads as TGTGCCAGCAGCCGACAGGGGGCTAACACCGGGGAGCTGTTTTTT.

The rearrangement joins TRBV9 to TRBJ2-7; 10 bases agree with TRBD2. J gave up 7 bases and V 2 bases, and 6 bases lay outside the gene matches. The CDR3 spans 14 residues. CDR1 and CDR2 from the germline V gene are SGDLS and YYNGEE. CDR3 nucleotide sequence: TGTGCCAGCAGCGTTAGCGGGGGGCCCGAAGAGCAGTACTTC. Translating gives CASSVSGGPEEQYF.